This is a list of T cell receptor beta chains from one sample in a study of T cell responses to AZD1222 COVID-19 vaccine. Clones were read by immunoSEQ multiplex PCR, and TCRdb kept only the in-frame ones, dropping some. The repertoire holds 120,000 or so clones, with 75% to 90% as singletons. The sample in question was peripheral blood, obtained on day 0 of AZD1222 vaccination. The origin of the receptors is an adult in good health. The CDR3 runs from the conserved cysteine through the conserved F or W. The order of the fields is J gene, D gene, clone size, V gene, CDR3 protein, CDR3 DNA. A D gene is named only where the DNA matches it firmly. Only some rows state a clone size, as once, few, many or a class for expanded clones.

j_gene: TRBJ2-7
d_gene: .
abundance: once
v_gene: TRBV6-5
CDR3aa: CASRQRRQVSYEQYF
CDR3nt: TGTGCCAGCAGGCAAAGACGACAGGTGTCCTACGAGCAGTACTTC

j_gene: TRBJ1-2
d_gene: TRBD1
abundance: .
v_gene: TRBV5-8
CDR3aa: CASSLAGGYGYTF
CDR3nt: TGTGCCAGCAGCTTGGCAGGGGGTTATGGCTACACCTTC

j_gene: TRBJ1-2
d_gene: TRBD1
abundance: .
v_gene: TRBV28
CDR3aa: CASRQGVYGYTF
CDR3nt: TGTGCCAGCAGACAGGGGGTCTATGGCTACACCTTC

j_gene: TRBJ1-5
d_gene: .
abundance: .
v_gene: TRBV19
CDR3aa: CASSKTGQGGNQPQHF
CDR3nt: TGTGCCAGTAGTAAAACCGGGCAGGGTGGCAATCAGCCCCAGCATTTT

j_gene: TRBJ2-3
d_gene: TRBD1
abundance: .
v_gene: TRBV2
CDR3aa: CASSEAVSGTANTDTQYF
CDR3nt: TGTGCCAGCAGTGAAGCGGTGTCCGGGACAGCAAACACAGATACGCAGTATTTT

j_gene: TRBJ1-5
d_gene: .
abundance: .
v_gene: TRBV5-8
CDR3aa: CASSLGPDQPQHF
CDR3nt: TGTGCCAGCAGCCTGGGTCCGGATCAGCCCCAGCATTTT

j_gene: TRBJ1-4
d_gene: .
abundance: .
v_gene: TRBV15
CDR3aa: CATSRGTSGREKLFF
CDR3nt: TGTGCCACCAGCAGGGGGACCAGCGGGAGAGAAAAACTGTTTTTT

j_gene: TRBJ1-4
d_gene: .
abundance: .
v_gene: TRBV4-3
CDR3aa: CATASRGLPNEKLFF
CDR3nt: TGCGCCACCGCTTCCCGGGGGTTGCCGAATGAAAAACTGTTTTTT

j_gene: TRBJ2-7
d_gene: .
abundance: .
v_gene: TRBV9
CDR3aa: CASSVDTDYEQYF
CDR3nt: TGTGCCAGCAGCGTAGATACGGACTACGAGCAGTACTTC

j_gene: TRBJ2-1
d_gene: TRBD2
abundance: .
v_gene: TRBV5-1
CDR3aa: CASSLSIAGGQSYNEQFF
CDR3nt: TGCGCCAGCAGCTTGTCGATAGCGGGGGGGCAATCCTACAATGAGCAGTTCTTC

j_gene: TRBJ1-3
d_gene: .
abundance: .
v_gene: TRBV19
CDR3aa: CASSPRTAGDTIYF
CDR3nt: TGTGCCAGTAGTCCGCGGACGGCGGGAGACACCATATATTTT

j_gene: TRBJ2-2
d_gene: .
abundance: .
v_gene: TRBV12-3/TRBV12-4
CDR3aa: CASSRGTGELFF
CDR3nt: TGTGCCAGCAGTCGGGGCACCGGGGAGCTGTTTTTT

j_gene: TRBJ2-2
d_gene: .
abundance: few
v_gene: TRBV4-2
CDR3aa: CASSQDQGGPGELFF
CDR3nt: TGTGCCAGCAGCCAAGACCAGGGGGGCCCCGGGGAGCTGTTTTTT

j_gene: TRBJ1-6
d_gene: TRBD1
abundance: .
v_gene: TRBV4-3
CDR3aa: CASSQVLSGDSNSPLHF
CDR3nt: TGCGCCAGCAGCCAAGTATTGTCAGGGGACAGTAATTCACCCCTCCACTTT

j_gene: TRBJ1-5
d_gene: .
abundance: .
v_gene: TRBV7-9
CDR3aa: CASSLDSHQPQHF
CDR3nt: TGTGCCAGCAGCTTAGACAGCCATCAGCCCCAGCATTTT

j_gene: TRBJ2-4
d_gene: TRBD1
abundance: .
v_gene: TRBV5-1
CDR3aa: CASSPGQGARNIQYF
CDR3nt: TGCGCCAGCAGCCCGGGGCAGGGGGCTAGAAACATTCAGTACTTC

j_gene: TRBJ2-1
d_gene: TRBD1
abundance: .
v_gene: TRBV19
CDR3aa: CASSIAGQGAHEQFF
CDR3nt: TGTGCCAGTAGTATAGCAGGACAGGGGGCGCATGAGCAGTTCTTC

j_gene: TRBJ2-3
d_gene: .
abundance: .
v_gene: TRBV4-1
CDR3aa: CASSPRALRLTDTQYF
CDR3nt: TGCGCCAGCAGCCCTAGGGCCCTACGATTGACAGATACGCAGTATTTT

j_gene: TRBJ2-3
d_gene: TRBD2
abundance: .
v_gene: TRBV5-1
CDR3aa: CASSAGGLGTDTQYF
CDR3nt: TGCGCCAGCAGCGCGGGGGGCCTCGGTACAGATACGCAGTATTTT

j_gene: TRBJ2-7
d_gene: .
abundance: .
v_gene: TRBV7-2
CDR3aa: CASSLNRASWGEQYF
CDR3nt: TGTGCCAGCAGCCTCAACCGGGCCTCATGGGGGGAGCAGTACTTC

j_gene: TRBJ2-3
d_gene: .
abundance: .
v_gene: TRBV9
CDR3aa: CASSQLSGRTDTQYF
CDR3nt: TGTGCCAGCTCCCAGCTCTCGGGGCGCACAGATACGCAGTATTTT

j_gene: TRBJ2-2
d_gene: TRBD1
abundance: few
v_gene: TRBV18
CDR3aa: CASSPKRDRGFANTGELFF
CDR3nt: TGTGCCAGCTCACCGAAGAGGGACAGGGGTTTTGCGAACACCGGGGAGCTGTTTTTT

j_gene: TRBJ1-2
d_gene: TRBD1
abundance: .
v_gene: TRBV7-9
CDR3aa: CASSLDRGQLYGYTF
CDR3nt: TGTGCCAGCAGCTTAGACAGGGGCCAACTCTATGGCTACACCTTC

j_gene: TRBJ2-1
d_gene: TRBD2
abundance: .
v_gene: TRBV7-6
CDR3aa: CASSSLSGGRYNEQFF
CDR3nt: TGTGCCAGCAGCTCCCTATCGGGGGGTAGGTACAATGAGCAGTTCTTC

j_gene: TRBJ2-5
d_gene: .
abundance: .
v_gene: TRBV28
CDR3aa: CASSLMGPQETQYF
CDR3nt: TGTGCCAGCAGTTTAATGGGGCCCCAAGAGACCCAGTACTTC

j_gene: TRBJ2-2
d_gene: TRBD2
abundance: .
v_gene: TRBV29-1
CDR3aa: CSVQRTSGGGELFF
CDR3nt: TGCAGCGTCCAAAGGACTAGCGGGGGCGGGGAGCTGTTTTTT

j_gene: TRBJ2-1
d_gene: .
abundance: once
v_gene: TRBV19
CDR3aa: CASSIGAWEQFF
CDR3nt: TGTGCCAGTAGTATAGGAGCCTGGGAGCAGTTCTTC

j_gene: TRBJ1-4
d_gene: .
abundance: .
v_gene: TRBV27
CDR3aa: CASSFGRYEKLFF
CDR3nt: TGTGCCAGCAGTTTTGGGCGATATGAAAAACTGTTTTTT

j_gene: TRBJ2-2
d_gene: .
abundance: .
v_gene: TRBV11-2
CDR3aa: CASSFGGSGGELFF
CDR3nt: TGTGCCAGCAGCTTTGGGGGTAGCGGCGGGGAGCTGTTTTTT

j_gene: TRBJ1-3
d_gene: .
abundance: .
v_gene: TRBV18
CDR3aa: CASSPPYSAIGNTIYF
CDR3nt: TGTGCCAGCTCACCCCCCTACTCCGCGATTGGAAACACCATATATTTT

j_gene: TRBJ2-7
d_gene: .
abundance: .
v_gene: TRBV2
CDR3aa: CASEGVDSYEQYF
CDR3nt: TGTGCCAGCGAGGGAGTTGACTCCTACGAGCAGTACTTC

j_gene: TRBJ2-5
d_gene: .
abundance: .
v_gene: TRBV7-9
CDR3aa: CASSPYLGAQETQYF
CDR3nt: TGTGCCAGCAGCCCTTATCTTGGGGCCCAAGAGACCCAGTACTTC